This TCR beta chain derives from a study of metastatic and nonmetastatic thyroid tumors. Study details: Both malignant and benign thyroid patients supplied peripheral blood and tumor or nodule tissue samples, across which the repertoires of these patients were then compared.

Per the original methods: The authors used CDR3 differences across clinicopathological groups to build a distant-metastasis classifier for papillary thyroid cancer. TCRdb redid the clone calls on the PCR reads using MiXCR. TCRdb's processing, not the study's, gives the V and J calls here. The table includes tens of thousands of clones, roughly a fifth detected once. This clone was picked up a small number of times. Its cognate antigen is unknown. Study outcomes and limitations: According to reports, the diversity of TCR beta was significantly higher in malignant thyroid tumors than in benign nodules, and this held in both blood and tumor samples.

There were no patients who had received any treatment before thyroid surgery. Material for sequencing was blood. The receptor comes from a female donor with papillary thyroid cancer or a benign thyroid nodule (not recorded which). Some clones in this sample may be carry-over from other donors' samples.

The CDR3 loop is CASSWLGTSYEQYF. DNA for the CDR3: TGTGCCAGCAGTTGGTTGGGTACCAGCTACGAGCAGTACTTC. The genes are TRBV6-5 and TRBJ2-7; D is ambiguous. Germline CDR1 is MNHEY and CDR2 is SVGAGI. The CDR3 runs to 14 residues. Trimming left V 4 bases short and J 3 bases short, with 13 bases between.